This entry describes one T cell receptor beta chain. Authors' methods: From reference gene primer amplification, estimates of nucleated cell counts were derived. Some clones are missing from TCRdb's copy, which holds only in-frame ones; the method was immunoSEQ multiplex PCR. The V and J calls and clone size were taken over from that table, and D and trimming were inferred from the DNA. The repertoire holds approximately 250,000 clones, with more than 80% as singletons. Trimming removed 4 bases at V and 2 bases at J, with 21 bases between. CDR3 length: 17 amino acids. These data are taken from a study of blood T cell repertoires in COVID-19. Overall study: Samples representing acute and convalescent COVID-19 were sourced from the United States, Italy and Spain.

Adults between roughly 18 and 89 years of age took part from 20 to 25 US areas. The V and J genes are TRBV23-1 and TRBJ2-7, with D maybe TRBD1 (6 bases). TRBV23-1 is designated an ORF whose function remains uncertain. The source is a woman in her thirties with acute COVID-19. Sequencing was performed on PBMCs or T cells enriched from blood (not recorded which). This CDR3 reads CASSRHQTTGMAYEQYF. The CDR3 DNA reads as TGCGCCAGCAGTCGACATCAGACGACAGGAATGGCCTACGAGCAGTACTTC.